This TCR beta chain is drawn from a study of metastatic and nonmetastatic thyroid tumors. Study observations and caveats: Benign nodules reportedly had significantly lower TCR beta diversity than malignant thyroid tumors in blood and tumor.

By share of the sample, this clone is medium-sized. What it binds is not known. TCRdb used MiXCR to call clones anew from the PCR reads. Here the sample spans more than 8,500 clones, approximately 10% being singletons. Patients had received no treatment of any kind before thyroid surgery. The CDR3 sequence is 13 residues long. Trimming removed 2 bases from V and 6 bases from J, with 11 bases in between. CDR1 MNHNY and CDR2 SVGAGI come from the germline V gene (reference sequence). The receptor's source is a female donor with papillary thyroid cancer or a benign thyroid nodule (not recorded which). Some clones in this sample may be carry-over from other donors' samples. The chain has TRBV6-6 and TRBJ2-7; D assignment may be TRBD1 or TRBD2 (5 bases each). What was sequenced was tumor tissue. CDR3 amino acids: CASSYVSGSEQYF. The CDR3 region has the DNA TGTGCCAGCAGTTACGTATCAGGGAGCGAGCAGTACTTC.